The sequence of this T cell receptor beta chain was determined in a study of T cell responses to AZD1222 COVID-19 vaccine. Notes on this clone: What it binds is not known.

Profiling relied on immunoSEQ multiplex PCR, and the TCRdb table lists in-frame clones only, not all of them. Counted here are roughly 120,000 clones, around 84% occurring once; the ten biggest clones make up 6% to 8%. The CDR3 sequence is 14 residues long. V lost 1 base and J lost 8; bases outside the gene matches: 2. The germline V gene encodes CDR1 LNHNV and CDR2 YYDKDF (reference sequence). Study-wide results and limits: CD4 TCRs covered the whole spike, strongest at regions 160-218 and 743-854. Unmutated variant regions are reportedly targeted by nearly half of spike-specific TCRs. Most donors were white British, females outnumbered males, and clonal diversity was possibly underestimated. At baseline, seropositivity was found in only six or seven AZD1222 recipients.

This sample comprised peripheral blood, obtained on day 0 of AZD1222 vaccination. The clonotype originates from an adult in good health. This chain joins TRBV15 and TRBJ2-2; 9 bases fit TRBD1. CDR3 in DNA: TGTGCCACCAGCAGAGGAGGACAGGGGGGGGAGCTGTTTTTT. Its protein is CATSRGGQGGELFF. The full variable domain, with the rest looked up from reference TRBV15 and TRBJ2-2, is DAMVIQNPRYQVTQFGKPVTLSCSQTLNHNVMYWYQQKSSQAPKLLFHYYDKDFNNEADTPDNFQSRRPNTSFCFLDIRSPGLGDTAMYLCATSRGGQGGELFFGEGSRLTVL.